This TCR beta chain was documented in a study of OX40 agonist ivuxolimab in advanced cancers. Profiled with immunoSEQ multiplex PCR; TCRdb holds only in-frame clones, not every one. The data show 73,000 or so clones, 65% to 90% seen once. The sequence derives from an adult with an advanced solid tumor such as melanoma, head and neck, liver or kidney cancer. Specimen: CD4+ or CD8+ T cells sorted from blood, collected in a trial of the OX40 agonist ivuxolimab.

In DNA, the CDR3 is TGTGCCAGCAGCCGTGGGACAGGGGGGGTGATTGGGAATGAGCAGTTCTTC. It encodes CASSRGTGGVIGNEQFF. The chain joins TRBV4-2 to TRBJ2-1; 11 nucleotides match TRBD1. CDR1 is LGHNA, CDR2 YNFKEQ, per germline. The CDR3 extends over 17 amino acids. Germline trimming cut 4 bases from V and 7 bases from J; bases unmatched to any gene: 12.